This is a list of T cell receptor beta chains from one sample in a study of radiotherapy plus CTLA-4 blockade in lung cancer. Libraries were prepared by immunoSEQ multiplex PCR; TCRdb keeps only in-frame clonotypes and omits some of them. The sample includes roughly 120,000 clones, approximately 80% of them seen just once. Sample: peripheral blood, taken from a patient treated with radiotherapy plus ipilimumab. These TCRs come from a human donor with non-small cell lung cancer who had a partial response to radiotherapy plus ipilimumab. The CDR3 runs from the conserved cysteine through the conserved F or W. Fields, in order: CDR3 protein, CDR3 DNA, clone size, V gene, D gene, J gene. A D gene is named only where the DNA matches it firmly. Rows may omit the clone size; those that give it use once, few, many or a size class.

CDR3aa: CASRPMGGTNTGELFF
CDR3nt: TGTGCCAGCCGTCCTATGGGAGGGACCAACACCGGGGAGCTGTTTTTT
abundance: NA
v_gene: TRBV6-6
d_gene: TRBD2
j_gene: TRBJ2-2

CDR3aa: CASTTGALDTQYF
CDR3nt: TGTGCCAGTACGACAGGGGCCCTTGATACGCAGTATTTT
abundance: NA
v_gene: TRBV19
d_gene: TRBD1
j_gene: TRBJ2-3

CDR3aa: CASSMIPGGSDNQPQHF
CDR3nt: TGTGCCAGTAGTATGATCCCAGGCGGGTCGGACAATCAGCCCCAGCATTTT
abundance: medium-sized
v_gene: TRBV19
d_gene: NA
j_gene: TRBJ1-5

CDR3aa: CASSVSGRETQYF
CDR3nt: TGTGCCAGCTCGGTCAGCGGGAGGGAGACCCAGTACTTC
abundance: once
v_gene: TRBV18
d_gene: TRBD2
j_gene: TRBJ2-5

CDR3aa: CASRTSLEETQYF
CDR3nt: TGTGCCTCCAGAACAAGCCTAGAAGAGACCCAGTACTTC
abundance: NA
v_gene: TRBV28
d_gene: NA
j_gene: TRBJ2-5

CDR3aa: CAISERTSGDEQFF
CDR3nt: TGTGCCATCAGTGAAAGGACTAGCGGGGATGAGCAGTTCTTC
abundance: few
v_gene: TRBV10-3
d_gene: TRBD2
j_gene: TRBJ2-1

CDR3aa: CASSYGQGVREKLFF
CDR3nt: TGTGCCAGCAGTTACGGACAGGGGGTACGAGAAAAACTGTTTTTT
abundance: NA
v_gene: TRBV6-5
d_gene: TRBD1
j_gene: TRBJ1-4

CDR3aa: CASSVERQNEKLFF
CDR3nt: TGTGCCAGCAGCGTAGAGAGACAGAACGAAAAACTGTTTTTT
abundance: NA
v_gene: TRBV9
d_gene: NA
j_gene: TRBJ1-4

CDR3aa: CASSIAGEPYNEQFF
CDR3nt: TGTGCCAGCAGTATAGCGGGAGAGCCCTACAATGAGCAGTTCTTC
abundance: NA
v_gene: TRBV2
d_gene: TRBD2
j_gene: TRBJ2-1

CDR3aa: CASSSGQGVTQYF
CDR3nt: TGTGCCAGCAGCTCCGGACAGGGGGTGACCCAGTACTTC
abundance: NA
v_gene: TRBV7-2
d_gene: TRBD1
j_gene: TRBJ2-5

CDR3aa: CASSRDRVSYEQYF
CDR3nt: TGTGCCAGCAGCCGGGACAGGGTCTCCTACGAGCAGTACTTC
abundance: NA
v_gene: TRBV28
d_gene: TRBD1
j_gene: TRBJ2-7

CDR3aa: CASRGTGHYNEQFF
CDR3nt: TGTGCCAGCCGAGGGACAGGGCACTACAATGAGCAGTTCTTC
abundance: NA
v_gene: TRBV27
d_gene: TRBD1
j_gene: TRBJ2-1

CDR3aa: CASSFEGAYEQYF
CDR3nt: TGTGCCAGCAGCTTTGAGGGGGCCTACGAGCAGTACTTC
abundance: NA
v_gene: TRBV13
d_gene: NA
j_gene: TRBJ2-7

CDR3aa: CASSPLQGSYGYTF
CDR3nt: TGTGCCAGCTCACCACTTCAGGGGAGCTATGGCTACACCTTC
abundance: NA
v_gene: TRBV18
d_gene: NA
j_gene: TRBJ1-2

CDR3aa: CASSQAVSNGYTF
CDR3nt: TGCGCCAGCAGCCAGGCCGTCTCTAATGGCTACACCTTC
abundance: NA
v_gene: TRBV5-1
d_gene: NA
j_gene: TRBJ1-2

CDR3aa: CASSLETSGNNEQFF
CDR3nt: TGTGCCAGCAGCTTAGAAACTAGCGGGAATAATGAGCAGTTCTTC
abundance: NA
v_gene: TRBV7-8
d_gene: TRBD2
j_gene: TRBJ2-1

CDR3aa: CASSLVPDGGYEQYF
CDR3nt: TGTGCCAGCAGCTTAGTCCCGGACGGAGGCTACGAGCAGTACTTC
abundance: NA
v_gene: TRBV7-9
d_gene: NA
j_gene: TRBJ2-7

CDR3aa: CASSLGKFPPGGMAYEQYF
CDR3nt: TGTGCCAGCAGCTTAGGAAAGTTCCCGCCAGGGGGTATGGCCTACGAGCAGTACTTC
abundance: NA
v_gene: TRBV7-8
d_gene: TRBD1
j_gene: TRBJ2-7

CDR3aa: CASSFLLDAELFF
CDR3nt: TGTGCCAGCAGCTTCTTACTAGACGCAGAGCTGTTTTTT
abundance: NA
v_gene: TRBV5-6
d_gene: NA
j_gene: TRBJ2-2

CDR3aa: CASSFTLGVGEQFF
CDR3nt: TGTGCCAGCAGCTTTACTCTAGGGGTCGGTGAGCAGTTCTTC
abundance: once
v_gene: TRBV5-6
d_gene: NA
j_gene: TRBJ2-1

CDR3aa: CAISESPAGTGELFF
CDR3nt: TGTGCCATCAGTGAGTCGCCGGCGGGAACCGGGGAGCTGTTTTTT
abundance: NA
v_gene: TRBV10-3
d_gene: NA
j_gene: TRBJ2-2

CDR3aa: CSVEGGDGANVLTF
CDR3nt: TGCAGCGTTGAAGGCGGAGATGGGGCCAACGTCCTGACTTTC
abundance: NA
v_gene: TRBV29-1
d_gene: NA
j_gene: TRBJ2-6

CDR3aa: CASSLQEINQPQHF
CDR3nt: TGTGCCAGCAGCCTACAGGAGATCAATCAGCCCCAGCATTTT
abundance: NA
v_gene: TRBV6-6
d_gene: NA
j_gene: TRBJ1-5

CDR3aa: CASSPSWTGYNEQFF
CDR3nt: TGCGCCAGCAGCCCCTCGTGGACAGGCTACAATGAGCAGTTCTTC
abundance: NA
v_gene: TRBV5-1
d_gene: TRBD1
j_gene: TRBJ2-1

CDR3aa: CASSLGDRAFTDTQYF
CDR3nt: TGCGCCAGCAGCTTGGGTGACAGGGCCTTCACAGATACGCAGTATTTT
abundance: few
v_gene: TRBV5-1
d_gene: TRBD1
j_gene: TRBJ2-3

CDR3aa: CASSGTGNYNEQFF
CDR3nt: TGTGCCAGCAGTGGTACAGGAAACTACAATGAGCAGTTCTTC
abundance: NA
v_gene: TRBV6-1
d_gene: NA
j_gene: TRBJ2-1

CDR3aa: CASSQDRAGFGANVLTF
CDR3nt: TGCGCCAGCAGCCAAGACAGGGCAGGATTTGGGGCCAACGTCCTGACTTTC
abundance: NA
v_gene: TRBV4-3
d_gene: NA
j_gene: TRBJ2-6

CDR3aa: CASSPDRGQPTQYF
CDR3nt: TGTGCCAGCAGCCCGGACAGGGGGCAACCGACCCAGTACTTC
abundance: once
v_gene: TRBV7-9
d_gene: TRBD1
j_gene: TRBJ2-5

CDR3aa: CASSVGGLAGGDTQYF
CDR3nt: TGTGCCAGCAGCGTAGGGGGGCTAGCGGGAGGAGATACGCAGTATTTT
abundance: NA
v_gene: TRBV9
d_gene: TRBD2
j_gene: TRBJ2-3

CDR3aa: CASSSPWGGGTEAFF
CDR3nt: TGTGCCAGCAGCTCCCCCTGGGGAGGGGGGACTGAAGCTTTCTTT
abundance: NA
v_gene: TRBV7-8
d_gene: NA
j_gene: TRBJ1-1

CDR3aa: CASSLARLAGDPSTDTQYF
CDR3nt: TGTGCCAGCAGCTTGGCCAGACTAGCGGGAGACCCTAGCACAGATACGCAGTATTTT
abundance: NA
v_gene: TRBV5-6
d_gene: TRBD2
j_gene: TRBJ2-3

CDR3aa: CASSPIDRGNEQFF
CDR3nt: TGTGCCAGCAGCCCTATTGACAGGGGCAATGAGCAGTTCTTC
abundance: NA
v_gene: TRBV5-6
d_gene: TRBD1
j_gene: TRBJ2-1

CDR3aa: CASSPFGGTDTDTQYF
CDR3nt: TGTGCCAGCTCACCATTCGGGGGGACGGACACAGATACGCAGTATTTT
abundance: NA
v_gene: TRBV18
d_gene: TRBD2
j_gene: TRBJ2-3

CDR3aa: CACGTRNTGELFF
CDR3nt: TGTGCCTGCGGGACTAGAAACACCGGGGAGCTGTTTTTT
abundance: NA
v_gene: TRBV30
d_gene: TRBD2
j_gene: TRBJ2-2

CDR3aa: CASSQDPGVNSPLHF
CDR3nt: TGCGCCAGCAGCCAAGATCCGGGGGTTAATTCACCCCTCCACTTT
abundance: few
v_gene: TRBV4-1
d_gene: NA
j_gene: TRBJ1-6

CDR3aa: CAIRRQYNTEAFF
CDR3nt: TGTGCCATACGGAGACAGTATAACACTGAAGCTTTCTTT
abundance: NA
v_gene: TRBV6-1
d_gene: NA
j_gene: TRBJ1-1

CDR3aa: CATAGGLVGAKNIQYF
CDR3nt: TGTGCCACCGCAGGGGGACTAGTTGGGGCCAAAAACATTCAGTACTTC
abundance: NA
v_gene: TRBV27
d_gene: NA
j_gene: TRBJ2-4

CDR3aa: CASREGLAGGRSFF
CDR3nt: TGTGCCAGCAGAGAGGGACTAGCGGGAGGGAGAAGTTTCTTC
abundance: NA
v_gene: TRBV9
d_gene: TRBD2
j_gene: TRBJ2-1

CDR3aa: CASSFEGRGALDYGYTF
CDR3nt: TGTGCCAGCAGTTTTGAAGGCAGGGGCGCTTTAGACTATGGCTACACCTTC
abundance: NA
v_gene: TRBV28
d_gene: NA
j_gene: TRBJ1-2

CDR3aa: CASSIDTLAGAWDTQYF
CDR3nt: TGTGCCAGTAGTATAGATACACTAGCGGGAGCATGGGATACGCAGTATTTT
abundance: NA
v_gene: TRBV19
d_gene: TRBD2
j_gene: TRBJ2-3

CDR3aa: CASSLVAGVTDTQYF
CDR3nt: TGTGCCAGCAGCTTAGTAGCGGGAGTGACAGATACGCAGTATTTT
abundance: NA
v_gene: TRBV7-6
d_gene: TRBD2
j_gene: TRBJ2-3

CDR3aa: CASSIAGGGQETQYF
CDR3nt: TGTGCCAGTAGTATAGCGGGAGGGGGCCAAGAGACCCAGTACTTC
abundance: NA
v_gene: TRBV19
d_gene: TRBD2
j_gene: TRBJ2-5

CDR3aa: CAWSRWLAGVRHEQYF
CDR3nt: TGTGCCTGGAGTAGGTGGTTAGCGGGAGTGAGGCACGAGCAGTACTTC
abundance: few
v_gene: TRBV30
d_gene: TRBD2
j_gene: TRBJ2-7